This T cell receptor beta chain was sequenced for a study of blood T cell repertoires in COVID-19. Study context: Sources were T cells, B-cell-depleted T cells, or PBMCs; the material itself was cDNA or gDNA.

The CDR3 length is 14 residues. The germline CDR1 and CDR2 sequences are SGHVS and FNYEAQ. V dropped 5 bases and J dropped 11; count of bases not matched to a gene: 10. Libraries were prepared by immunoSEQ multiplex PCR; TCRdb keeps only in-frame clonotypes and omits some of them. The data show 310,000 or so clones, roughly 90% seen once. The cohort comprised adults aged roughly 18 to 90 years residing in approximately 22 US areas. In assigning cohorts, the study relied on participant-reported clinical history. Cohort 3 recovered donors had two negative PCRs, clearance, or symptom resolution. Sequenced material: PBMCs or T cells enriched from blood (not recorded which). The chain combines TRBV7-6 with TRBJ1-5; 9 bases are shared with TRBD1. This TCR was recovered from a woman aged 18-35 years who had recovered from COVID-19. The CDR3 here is CASSPRDRDRAQHF. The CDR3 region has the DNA TGTGCCAGCAGCCCCCGGGACAGGGATAGGGCCCAGCATTTT. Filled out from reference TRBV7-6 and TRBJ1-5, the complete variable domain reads GAGVSQSPRYKVTKRGQDVALRCDPISGHVSLYWYRQALGQGPEFLTYFNYEAQQDKSGLPNDRFSAERPEGSISTLTIQRTEQRDSAMYRCASSPRDRDRAQHFGDGTRLSIL.